This TCR beta chain appears in the sequencing data of a study of shared clonotypes between healthy human individuals. TCRdb's copy holds only in-frame clones and misses some; the assay was immunoSEQ multiplex PCR. The sample holds about 2.3 million clones, 80% to 95% seen once. The germline CDR1 and CDR2 sequences are MNHEY and SMNVEV (reference sequence). Trimming cost V 5 bases and J 0 bases, with 5 bases left between them. The CDR3 length is 13 residues. The sequence derives from a young man in good health. Some clones in this sample may be carry-over from other donors' samples. Sequenced input: naive CD4+ T cells from PBMCs. Subset of the sample: CD45RA+ positively selected. The V and J genes are TRBV27 and TRBJ1-3; no clear D. Here the CDR3 reads CASSTDSGNTIYF. DNA of the CDR3: TGTGCCAGCAGTACGGACTCTGGAAACACCATATATTTT.